This TCR beta chain was captured in a study of blood T cells in healthy people across ages. Broader study findings: Among T cells, TCR beta diversity per million cells dropped roughly linearly as age rose.

Researchers isolated at least 6 million PBMCs per sample. This CDR3 region has 15 residues. The V segment lost 6 bases and the J segment 0 bases; nucleotides outside the gene matches: 9. Germline loops: CDR1 DFQATT, CDR2 SNEGSKA (reference sequence). With regard to this clonotype: Its antigen is still unknown.

Next came a second PCR, run for about 6 to 11 cycles, which used a sample-barcoded 5' primer along with a J-beta primer mix. TCRdb processed the 5' RACE reads anew with MiXCR; each CDR3 protein has one entry. There are around 800,000 distinct CDR3 sequences in the sample; more than 25% occur only once, and over 2.5% lies in the top ten. These data are also associated with another study on T cells of mothers and their children. That source notes: A few healthy Caucasian mothers, along with their six children, were the donors. No persistent microchimeric T cell clones were detected at approximately 91 clones per million clonotypes sensitivity.

Sequenced: blood. This sequence was found in a boy between 5 and 17 years old in good health. This chain uses TRBV20-1 with TRBJ2-3; TRBD1 matches at 7 bases. The CDR3 loop is CSAPTGTVSTDTQYF. The DNA of the CDR3 is TGCAGTGCACCGACCGGGACAGTAAGCACAGATACGCAGTATTTT.